This T cell receptor (beta chain) was captured in a study of shared clonotypes between healthy human individuals. General study findings and limits: A generally larger estimated richness was seen in naive subsets than in memory subsets. Rarefaction exposed incomplete sorted-subset sequencing despite large depth. Among non-shared clonotypes, generation probabilities were lower than among those shared by all four donors.

Comment on this clone: The antigen remains unidentified.

Trimming removed 5 bases at V and 3 bases at J, with 17 bases between. Germline V CDR1 and CDR2: SGHRS, YFSETQ. This CDR3 contains 15 residues. Genomic DNA of every subset was divided equally among multiple immunoSEQ plates. The table came from immunoSEQ multiplex PCR; TCRdb's copy has only in-frame clones and leaves some out. The profile shows about 2 million clones, roughly 94% of them singletons. What was sequenced was naive CD4+ T cells sorted from blood. Subset specified: CD45RA+ positively selected. This receptor was obtained from a man between 18 and 29 years old in good health. This chain joins TRBV5-1 and TRBJ1-2, with D maybe TRBD1 (5 bases). Written as DNA, the CDR3 is TGCGCCAGCAGGTCCCCACTGCAGGGCCACTATGGCTACACCTTC. Protein sequence: CASRSPLQGHYGYTF. Combining the CDR3 with reference TRBV5-1 and TRBJ1-2 gives the whole variable domain KAGVTQTPRYLIKTRGQQVTLSCSPISGHRSVSWYQQTPGQGLQFLFEYFSETQRNKGNFPGRFSGRQFSNSRSEMNVSTLELGDSALYLCASRSPLQGHYGYTFGSGTRLTVV.